The 12 T cell receptor beta chains reported below all come from one sample, sequenced in a study of early T cells in non-severe SARS-CoV-2 infection. MiXCR, applied by TCRdb to the 5' RACE reads, yields one record per CDR3 protein. The sample holds about 81,000 distinct CDR3 sequences; 11% to 15% are singletons and the top ten take roughly 9.8%. Sequencing used whole blood. The receptors originated from an adult who was a healthcare worker with PCR-confirmed SARS-CoV-2 infection or an uninfected control (not recorded which).

This clonotype turned up a few times. The rearrangement uses TRBV6-2 or TRBV6-3 and TRBJ2-7, with D tentatively TRBD1 (5 bases). Trimming removed 0 bases from V and 6 bases from J, with 15 bases in between. The CDR3 has 15 residues. Germline-derived CDR1 and CDR2 are MNHEY and SVGEGT. CDR3 nucleotides: TGTGCCAGCAGTTACTCGAGGCCAGGGCGAGGCGAGCAGTACTTC. It yields the protein CASSYSRPGRGEQYF.

The V gene is TRBV19, the J gene TRBJ1-5, with D perhaps TRBD1 (5 bases). This CDR3 contains 16 residues. The V gene lost 8 bases and the J gene lost 6 bases, with 23 bases spanning the gap. Germline CDR1 reads LNHDA; CDR2 reads SQIVND (reference sequence). The CDR3 spells CASHPRGGYPGQPQHF. The CDR3 bases are TGTGCCAGTCATCCGCGCGGGGGGTACCCGGGTCAGCCCCAGCATTTT. Full variable domain (rest looked up from reference TRBV19 and TRBJ1-5): DGGITQSPKYLFRKEGQNVTLSCEQNLNHDAMYWYRQDPGQGLRLIYYSQIVNDFQKGDIAEGYSVSREKKESFPLTVTSAQKNPTAFYLCASHPRGGYPGQPQHFGDGTRLSIL.

This clonotype is labeled medium-sized. The J gene is TRBJ2-1, the V gene TRBV6-2 or TRBV6-3, with D perhaps TRBD2 (5 bases). Trimming cost V 6 bases and J 4 bases, with 10 bases left between them. Per germline, CDR1 MNHEY and CDR2 SVGEGT. The CDR3 totals 13 residues. This CDR3 reads CASSAEEYNEQFF. As DNA, the CDR3 is TGTGCCAGCAGCGCGGAGGAGTACAATGAGCAGTTCTTC.

There are many counts of this clonotype. The chain employs TRBV5-8 and TRBJ1-1; D unclear. Trimming took 5 bases from V and 3 from J, leaving 8 bases between them. CDR3 size: 12 residues. The V gene's germline CDR1 is SGHTS and CDR2 YDEGEE. The CDR3 here is CASRRVYTEAFF. In DNA form, the CDR3 reads TGTGCCAGCAGAAGAGTCTACACTGAAGCTTTCTTT. Based on the CDR3 plus reference TRBV5-8 and TRBJ1-1, the full variable domain is EAGVTQSPTHLIKTRGQQATLRCSPISGHTSVYWYQQALGLGLQFLLWYDEGEERNRGNFPPRFSGRQFPNYSSELNVNALELEDSALYLCASRRVYTEAFFGQGTRLTVV.

This clonotype has ten or more counts. The rearrangement links TRBV12-3 or TRBV12-4 to TRBJ2-3; D may match TRBD1 or TRBD2 (5 bases each). The CDR3 covers 14 residues. V dropped 4 bases and J dropped 0 bases, with 8 bases sitting between them. CDR3 residues: CASSWDGSTDTQYF. In DNA, the CDR3 is TGTGCCAGCAGTTGGGACGGGAGCACAGATACGCAGTATTTT.

This clonotype was observed a handful of times. The genes are TRBV29-1 and TRBJ2-1, with 7 bases aligning to TRBD1. CDR1 and CDR2 from the germline V gene are SQVTM and ANQGSEA. The CDR3 is 12 amino acids. V shed 4 bases and J 8 bases; nucleotides not matched to a gene: 5. For the CDR3, the DNA is TGCAGCGTTGGTAGGGGGCTCGATGAGCAGTTCTTC. Protein sequence: CSVGRGLDEQFF.

This clonotype occurred a few times. V is TRBV20-1 and J is TRBJ1-3, with D unclear. This CDR3 spans 15 amino acids. Germline CDR1 reads DFQATT; CDR2 reads SNEGSKA (reference sequence). The ends were cut back, 5 bases at V and 3 bases at J, with 17 bases in the middle. The CDR3 DNA is TGCAGTGCTCGATACGCAGGCACTAGTGGAAACACCATATATTTT. Encoded protein: CSARYAGTSGNTIYF.

This clonotype was observed a few times. This sequence joins TRBV5-1 and TRBJ1-5, with 9 nucleotides matching TRBD1. The CDR3 has 16 amino acids. Germline assignment: CDR1 SGHRS and CDR2 YFSETQ. After removal of 4 bases from V and 7 bases from J, the junction contained 12 bases not matched to a gene. The CDR3 DNA sequence: TGCGCCAGCAGCCCATCCGGGACAGGGAACGGGCAGCCCCAGCATTTT. Translation: CASSPSGTGNGQPQHF. Using reference TRBV5-1 and TRBJ1-5 for the parts outside the CDR3, the full variable domain is KAGVTQTPRYLIKTRGQQVTLSCSPISGHRSVSWYQQTPGQGLQFLFEYFSETQRNKGNFPGRFSGRQFSNSRSEMNVSTLELGDSALYLCASSPSGTGNGQPQHFGDGTRLSIL.

The chain is built from TRBV7-2 and TRBJ1-2; D ambiguous. Trimming left V 3 bases short and J 6 bases short, with 11 bases between. The CDR3 runs 13 residues. Germline V gene sequence: CDR1 SGHTA, CDR2 FQGNSA. In nucleotides, the CDR3 is TGTGCCAGCAGCTTTAGTGGCCTAAATGGCTACACCTTC. It encodes CASSFSGLNGYTF. The complete variable domain, with remaining parts taken from reference TRBV7-2 and TRBJ1-2, reads GAGVSQSPSNKVTEKGKDVELRCDPISGHTALYWYRQSLGQGLEFLIYFQGNSAPDKSGLPSDRFSAERTGGSVSTLTIQRTQQEDSAVYLCASSFSGLNGYTFGSGTRLTVV.

This clonotype was observed a few times. The V gene is TRBV7-8, the J gene TRBJ2-6; D remains ambiguous. V was trimmed by 5 bases and J by 8 bases, leaving 13 bases between them. CDR3 length equals 14 residues. Germline CDR1 reads SGHVS; CDR2 reads FQNEAQ. DNA for the CDR3: TGTGCCAGCAGCAACCGGACGGGCTCCAACGTCCTGACTTTC. Its translation is CASSNRTGSNVLTF.

This chain links TRBV5-1 with TRBJ1-2; no reliable D call. V lost 4 bases to trimming and J lost 2 bases, with 9 bases between them. The CDR3 spans 13 residues. Germline CDR1 reads SGHRS; CDR2 reads YFSETQ. CDR3 protein: CASSRDTNYGYTF. CDR3 nucleotide sequence: TGCGCCAGCAGCCGAGACACGAACTATGGCTACACCTTC. Combining the CDR3 with reference TRBV5-1 and TRBJ1-2 gives the whole variable domain KAGVTQTPRYLIKTRGQQVTLSCSPISGHRSVSWYQQTPGQGLQFLFEYFSETQRNKGNFPGRFSGRQFSNSRSEMNVSTLELGDSALYLCASSRDTNYGYTFGSGTRLTVV.

This clonotype was detected a few times. The V and J genes are TRBV28 and TRBJ1-1, with a weak D call TRBD1 (6 bases). The CDR3 has 13 amino acids. The germline gives CDR1 MDHEN, CDR2 SYDVKM. V was trimmed by 2 bases and J by 11 bases, leaving 15 bases between them. CDR3 in amino acids: CASSLRLGAVAFF. The DNA of the CDR3 is TGTGCCAGCAGTTTACGGTTGGGGGCGGTGGCTTTCTTT.